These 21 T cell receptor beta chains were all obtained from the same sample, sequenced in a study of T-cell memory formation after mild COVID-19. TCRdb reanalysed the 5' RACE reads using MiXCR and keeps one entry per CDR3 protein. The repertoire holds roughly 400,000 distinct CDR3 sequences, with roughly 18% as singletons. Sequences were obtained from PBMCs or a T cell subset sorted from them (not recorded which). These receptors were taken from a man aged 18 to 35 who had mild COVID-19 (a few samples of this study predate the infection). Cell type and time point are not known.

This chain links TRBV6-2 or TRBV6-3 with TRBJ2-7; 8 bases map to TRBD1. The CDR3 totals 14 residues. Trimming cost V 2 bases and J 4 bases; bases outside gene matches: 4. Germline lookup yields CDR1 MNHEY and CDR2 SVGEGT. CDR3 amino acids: CASSYQGARYEQYF. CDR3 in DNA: TGTGCCAGCAGTTACCAGGGGGCTCGGTACGAGCAGTACTTC.

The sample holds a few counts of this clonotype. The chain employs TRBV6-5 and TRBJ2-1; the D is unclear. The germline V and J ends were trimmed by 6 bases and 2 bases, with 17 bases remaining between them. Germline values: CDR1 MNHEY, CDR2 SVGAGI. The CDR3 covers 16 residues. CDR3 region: CASSSLGFTTYNEQFF. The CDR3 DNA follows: TGTGCCAGCAGCTCCCTGGGATTTACTACCTACAATGAGCAGTTCTTC.

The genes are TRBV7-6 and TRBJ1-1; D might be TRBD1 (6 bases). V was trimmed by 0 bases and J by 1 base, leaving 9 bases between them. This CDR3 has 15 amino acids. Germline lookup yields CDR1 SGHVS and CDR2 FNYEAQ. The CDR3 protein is CASSLAPGQNTEAFF. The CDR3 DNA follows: TGTGCCAGCAGCTTAGCGCCGGGACAGAACACTGAAGCTTTCTTT.

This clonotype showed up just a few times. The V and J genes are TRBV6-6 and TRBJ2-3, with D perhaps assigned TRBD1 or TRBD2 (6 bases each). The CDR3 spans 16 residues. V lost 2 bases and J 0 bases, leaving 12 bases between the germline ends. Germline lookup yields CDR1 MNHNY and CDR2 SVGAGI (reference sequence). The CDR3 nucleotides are TGTGCCAGCAGTTACCCGGGGGCCCTTAGCACAGATACGCAGTATTTT. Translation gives CASSYPGALSTDTQYF.

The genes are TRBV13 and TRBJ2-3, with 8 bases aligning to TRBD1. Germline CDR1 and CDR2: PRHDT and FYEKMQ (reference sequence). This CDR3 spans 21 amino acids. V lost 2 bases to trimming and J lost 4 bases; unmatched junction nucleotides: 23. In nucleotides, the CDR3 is TGTGCCAGCAGCTTAATGAGTGCGACACCTAATTCACAGGGGGTCCCAGATACGCAGTATTTT. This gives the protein CASSLMSATPNSQGVPDTQYF.

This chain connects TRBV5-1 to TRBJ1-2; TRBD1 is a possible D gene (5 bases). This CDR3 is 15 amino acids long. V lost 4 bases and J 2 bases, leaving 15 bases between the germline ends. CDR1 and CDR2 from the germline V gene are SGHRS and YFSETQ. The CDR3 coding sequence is TGCGCCAGCAGCCGAGGAGGGGATGCCAACTATGGCTACACCTTC. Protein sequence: CASSRGGDANYGYTF.

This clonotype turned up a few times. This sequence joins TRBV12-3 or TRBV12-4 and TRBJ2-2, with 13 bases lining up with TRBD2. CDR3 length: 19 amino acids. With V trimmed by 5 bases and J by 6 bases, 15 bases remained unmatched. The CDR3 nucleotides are TGTGCCAGCAGTCCCCGACTAGCGGGGGGCCCCGGTTCTGCCGGGGAGCTGTTTTTT. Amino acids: CASSPRLAGGPGSAGELFF.

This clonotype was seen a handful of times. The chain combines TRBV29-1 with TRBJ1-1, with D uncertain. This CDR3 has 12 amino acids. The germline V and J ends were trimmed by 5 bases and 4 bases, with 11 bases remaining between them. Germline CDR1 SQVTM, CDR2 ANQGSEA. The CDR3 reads CSVIRFATEAFF. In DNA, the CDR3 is TGCAGCGTTATAAGATTTGCCACTGAAGCTTTCTTT.

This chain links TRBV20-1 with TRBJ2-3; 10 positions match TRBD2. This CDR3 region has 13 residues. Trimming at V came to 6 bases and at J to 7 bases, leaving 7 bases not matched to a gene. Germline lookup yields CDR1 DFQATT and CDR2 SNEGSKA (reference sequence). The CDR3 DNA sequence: TGCAGTGCCCCCCCTAGCGGGAGAAATACGCAGTATTTT. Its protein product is CSAPPSGRNTQYF.

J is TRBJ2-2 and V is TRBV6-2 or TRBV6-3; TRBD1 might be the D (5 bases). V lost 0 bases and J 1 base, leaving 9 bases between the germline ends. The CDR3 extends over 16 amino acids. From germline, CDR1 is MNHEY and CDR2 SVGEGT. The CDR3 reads CASSYSSRENTGELFF. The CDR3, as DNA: TGTGCCAGCAGTTACTCGAGCAGGGAGAACACCGGGGAGCTGTTTTTT.

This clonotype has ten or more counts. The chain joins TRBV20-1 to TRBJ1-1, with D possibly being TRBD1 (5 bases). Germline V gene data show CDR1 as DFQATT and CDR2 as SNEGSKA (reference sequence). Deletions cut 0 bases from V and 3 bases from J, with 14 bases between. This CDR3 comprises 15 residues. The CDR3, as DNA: TGCAGTGCTAGAGATCTGGGGCACCGGGACACTGAAGCTTTCTTT. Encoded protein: CSARDLGHRDTEAFF.

CDR3: CSTRQGLGNEQFF. CDR3 DNA: TGCAGCACACGACAGGGCTTGGGGAATGAGCAGTTCTTC. This chain uses TRBV29-1 with TRBJ2-1; TRBD1 agrees at 7 bases. In germline, CDR1 is SQVTM, CDR2 ANQGSEA. V lost 8 bases to trimming and J lost 7 bases; unmatched junction nucleotides: 11. CDR3 length equals 13 residues.

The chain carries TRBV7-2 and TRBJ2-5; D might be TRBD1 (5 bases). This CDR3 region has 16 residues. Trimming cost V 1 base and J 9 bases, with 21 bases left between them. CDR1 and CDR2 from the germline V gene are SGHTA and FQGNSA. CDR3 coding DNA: TGTGCCAGCAGCTTAGGCACTACCCGATCAGGGTTGGCCCAGTACTTC. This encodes CASSLGTTRSGLAQYF.

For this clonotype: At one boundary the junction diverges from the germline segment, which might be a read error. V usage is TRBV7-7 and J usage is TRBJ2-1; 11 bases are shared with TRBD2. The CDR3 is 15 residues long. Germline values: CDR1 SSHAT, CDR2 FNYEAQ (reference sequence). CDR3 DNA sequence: TGTGCTAGCAGCTTAGAGGCTAGCGGGGGGAGTGAGCAGTTCTTC. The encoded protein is CASSLEASGGSEQFF. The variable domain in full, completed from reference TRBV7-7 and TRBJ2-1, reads GAGVSQSPRYKVTKRGQDVTLRCDPISSHATLYWYQQALGQGPEFLTYFNYEAQPDKSGLPSDRFSAERPEGSISTLTIQRTEQRDSAMYRCASSLEASGGSEQFFGPGTRLTVL.

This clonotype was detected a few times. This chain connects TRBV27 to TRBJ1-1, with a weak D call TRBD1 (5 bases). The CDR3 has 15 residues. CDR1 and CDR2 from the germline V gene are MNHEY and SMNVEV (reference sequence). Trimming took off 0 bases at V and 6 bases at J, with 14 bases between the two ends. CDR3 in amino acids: CASSLSGQGIAEAFF. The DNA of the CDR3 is TGTGCCAGCAGTTTATCCGGGCAGGGTATCGCTGAAGCTTTCTTT.

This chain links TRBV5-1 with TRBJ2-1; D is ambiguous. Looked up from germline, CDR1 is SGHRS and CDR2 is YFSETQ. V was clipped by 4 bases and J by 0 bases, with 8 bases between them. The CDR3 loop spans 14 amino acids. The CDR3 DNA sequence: TGCGCCAGCAGCCCGGAGCTCTCCTACAATGAGCAGTTCTTC. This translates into CASSPELSYNEQFF.

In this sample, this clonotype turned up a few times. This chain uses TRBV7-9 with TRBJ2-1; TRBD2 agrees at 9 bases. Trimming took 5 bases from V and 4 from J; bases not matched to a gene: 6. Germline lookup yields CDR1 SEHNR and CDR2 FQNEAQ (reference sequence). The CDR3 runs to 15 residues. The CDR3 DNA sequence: TGTGCCAGCAGCCGCCAGCGGGGGGATTACAATGAGCAGTTCTTC. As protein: CASSRQRGDYNEQFF.

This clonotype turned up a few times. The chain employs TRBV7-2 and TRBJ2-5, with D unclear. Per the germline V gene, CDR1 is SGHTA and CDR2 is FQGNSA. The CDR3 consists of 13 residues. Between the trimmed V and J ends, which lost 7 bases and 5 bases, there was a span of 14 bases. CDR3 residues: CASTSWGWETQYF. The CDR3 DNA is TGTGCCAGCACGTCTTGGGGTTGGGAGACCCAGTACTTC.

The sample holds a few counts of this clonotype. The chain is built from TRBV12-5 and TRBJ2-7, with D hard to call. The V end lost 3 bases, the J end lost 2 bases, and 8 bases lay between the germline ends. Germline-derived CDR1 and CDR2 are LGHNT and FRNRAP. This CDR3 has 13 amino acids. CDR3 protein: CASGFGPPYEQYF. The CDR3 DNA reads TGTGCTAGTGGTTTTGGACCCCCCTACGAGCAGTACTTC.

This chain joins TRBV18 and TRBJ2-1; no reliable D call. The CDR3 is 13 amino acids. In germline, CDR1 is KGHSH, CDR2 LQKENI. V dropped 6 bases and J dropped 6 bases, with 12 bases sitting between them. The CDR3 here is CASSSREFNEQFF. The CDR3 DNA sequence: TGTGCCAGCTCTTCCCGCGAGTTCAATGAGCAGTTCTTC.

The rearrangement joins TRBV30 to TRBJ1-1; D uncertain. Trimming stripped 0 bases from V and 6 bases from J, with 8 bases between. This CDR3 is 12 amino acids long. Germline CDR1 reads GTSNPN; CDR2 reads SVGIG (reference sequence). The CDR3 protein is CAWSVSDPEAFF. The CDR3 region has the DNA TGTGCCTGGAGTGTATCCGACCCTGAAGCTTTCTTT.